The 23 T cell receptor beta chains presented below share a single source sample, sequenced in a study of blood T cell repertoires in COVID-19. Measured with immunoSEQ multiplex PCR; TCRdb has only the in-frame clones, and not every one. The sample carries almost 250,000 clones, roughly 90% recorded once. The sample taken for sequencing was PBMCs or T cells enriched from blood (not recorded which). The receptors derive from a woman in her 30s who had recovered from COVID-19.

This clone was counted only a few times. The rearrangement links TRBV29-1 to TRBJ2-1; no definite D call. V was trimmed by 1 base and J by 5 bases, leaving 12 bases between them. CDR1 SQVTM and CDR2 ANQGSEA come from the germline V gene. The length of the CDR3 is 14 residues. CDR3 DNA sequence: TGCAGCGTTGAAGGCAGGTCAAAGGACAATGAGCAGTTCTTC. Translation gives CSVEGRSKDNEQFF.

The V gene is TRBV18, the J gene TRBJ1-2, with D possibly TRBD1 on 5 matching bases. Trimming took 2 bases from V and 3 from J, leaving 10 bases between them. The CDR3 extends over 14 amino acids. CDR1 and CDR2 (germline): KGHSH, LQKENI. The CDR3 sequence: CASSPDTGYYGYTF. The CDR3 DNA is TGTGCCAGCTCACCAGACACAGGATACTATGGCTACACCTTC.

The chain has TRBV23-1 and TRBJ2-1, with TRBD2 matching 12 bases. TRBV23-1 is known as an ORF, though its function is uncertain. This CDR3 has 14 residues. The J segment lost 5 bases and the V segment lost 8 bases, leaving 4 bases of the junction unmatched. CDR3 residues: CASALAGGHNEQFF. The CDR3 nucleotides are TGCGCCAGCGCACTAGCGGGAGGCCACAATGAGCAGTTCTTC.

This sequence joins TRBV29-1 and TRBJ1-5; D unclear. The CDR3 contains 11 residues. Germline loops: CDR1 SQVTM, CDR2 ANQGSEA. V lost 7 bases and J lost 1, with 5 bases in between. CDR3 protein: CSARSNQPQHF. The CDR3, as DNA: TGCAGCGCTCGGAGCAATCAGCCCCAGCATTTT. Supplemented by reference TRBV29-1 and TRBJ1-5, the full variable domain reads SAVISQKPSRDICQRGTSLTIQCQVDSQVTMMFWYRQQPGQSLTLIATANQGSEATYESGFVIDKFPISRPNLTFSTLTVSNMSPEDSSIYLCSARSNQPQHFGDGTRLSIL.

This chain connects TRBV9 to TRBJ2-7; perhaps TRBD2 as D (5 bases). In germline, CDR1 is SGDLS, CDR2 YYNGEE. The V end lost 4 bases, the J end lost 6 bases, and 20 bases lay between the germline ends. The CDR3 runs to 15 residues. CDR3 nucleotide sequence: TGTGCCAGCAGCCCCAAGACGGACTCGATGGGCGAGCAGTACTTC. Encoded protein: CASSPKTDSMGEQYF.

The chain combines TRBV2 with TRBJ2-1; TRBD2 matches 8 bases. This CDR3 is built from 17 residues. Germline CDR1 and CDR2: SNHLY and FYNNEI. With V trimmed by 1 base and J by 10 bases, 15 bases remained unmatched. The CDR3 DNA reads TGTGCCAGCAGTGAAGGGGCGGGCGGGAGGATGGTAGGAGAGCAGTTCTTC. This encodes CASSEGAGGRMVGEQFF.

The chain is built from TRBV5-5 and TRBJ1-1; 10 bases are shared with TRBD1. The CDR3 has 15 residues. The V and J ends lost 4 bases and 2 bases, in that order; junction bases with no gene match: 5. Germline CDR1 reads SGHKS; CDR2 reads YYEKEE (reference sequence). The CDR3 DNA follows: TGTGCCAGCAGCACGATGACAGGGGGCAACACTGAAGCTTTCTTT. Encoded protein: CASSTMTGGNTEAFF. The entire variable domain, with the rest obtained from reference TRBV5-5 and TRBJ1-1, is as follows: DAGVTQSPTHLIKTRGQQVTLRCSPISGHKSVSWYQQVLGQGPQFIFQYYEKEERGRGNFPDRFSARQFPNYSSELNVNALLLGDSALYLCASSTMTGGNTEAFFGQGTRLTVV.

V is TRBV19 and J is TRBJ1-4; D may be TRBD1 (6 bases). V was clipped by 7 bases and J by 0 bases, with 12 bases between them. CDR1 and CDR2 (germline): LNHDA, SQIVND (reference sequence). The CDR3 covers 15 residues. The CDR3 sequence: CASKGQMATNEKLFF. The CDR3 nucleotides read TGTGCCAGTAAAGGACAGATGGCAACTAATGAAAAACTGTTTTTT.

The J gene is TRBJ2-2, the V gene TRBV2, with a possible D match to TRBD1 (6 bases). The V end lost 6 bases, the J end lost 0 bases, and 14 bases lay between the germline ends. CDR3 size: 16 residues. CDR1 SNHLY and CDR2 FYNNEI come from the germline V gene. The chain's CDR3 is CASRDRQAANTGELFF. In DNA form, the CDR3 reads TGTGCCAGCAGGGATAGACAGGCAGCGAACACCGGGGAGCTGTTTTTT.

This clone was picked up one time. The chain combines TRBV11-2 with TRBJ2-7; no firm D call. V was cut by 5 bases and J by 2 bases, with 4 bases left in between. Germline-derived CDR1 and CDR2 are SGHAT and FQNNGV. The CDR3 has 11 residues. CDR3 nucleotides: TGTGCCAGCAGCCTTACCTACGAGCAGTACTTC. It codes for CASSLTYEQYF.

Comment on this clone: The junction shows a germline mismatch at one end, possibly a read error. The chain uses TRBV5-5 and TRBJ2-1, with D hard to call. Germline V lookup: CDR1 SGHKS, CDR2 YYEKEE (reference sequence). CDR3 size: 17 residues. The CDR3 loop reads CASTLALITGWYNEQFF. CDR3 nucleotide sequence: TGTGCCAGCACCTTGGCCCTCATTACGGGTTGGTACAATGAGCAGTTCTTC.

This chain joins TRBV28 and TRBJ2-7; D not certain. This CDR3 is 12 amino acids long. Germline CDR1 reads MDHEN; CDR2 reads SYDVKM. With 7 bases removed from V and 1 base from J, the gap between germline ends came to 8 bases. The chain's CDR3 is CASTSESYEQYF. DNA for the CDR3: TGTGCCAGCACCTCCGAGTCCTACGAGCAGTACTTC.

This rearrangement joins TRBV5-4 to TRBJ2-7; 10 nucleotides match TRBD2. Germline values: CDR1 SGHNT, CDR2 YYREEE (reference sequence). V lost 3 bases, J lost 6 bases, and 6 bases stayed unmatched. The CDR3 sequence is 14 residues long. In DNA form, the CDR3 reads TGTGCCAGCAGCTCCCCTCAGCGGGAGGGCGAGCAGTACTTC. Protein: CASSSPQREGEQYF.

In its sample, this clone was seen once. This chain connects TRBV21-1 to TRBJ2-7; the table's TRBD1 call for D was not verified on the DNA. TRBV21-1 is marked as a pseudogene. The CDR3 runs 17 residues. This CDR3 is CASSKQRPGLSSYEQYF. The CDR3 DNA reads TGTGCCAGCAGCAAACAACGACCAGGGCTAAGCTCCTACGAGCAGTACTTC.

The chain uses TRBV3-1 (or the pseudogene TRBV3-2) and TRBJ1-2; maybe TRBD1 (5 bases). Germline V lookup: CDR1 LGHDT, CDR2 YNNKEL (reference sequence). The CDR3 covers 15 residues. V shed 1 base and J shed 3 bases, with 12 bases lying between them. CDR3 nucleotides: TGTGCCAGCAGCCAAGTTTTAAGGGGCCACTATGGCTACACCTTC. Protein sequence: CASSQVLRGHYGYTF.

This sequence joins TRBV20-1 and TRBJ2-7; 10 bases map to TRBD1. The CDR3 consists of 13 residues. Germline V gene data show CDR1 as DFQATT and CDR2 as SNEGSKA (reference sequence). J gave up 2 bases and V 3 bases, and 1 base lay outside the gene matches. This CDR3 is CSASGQGAYEQYF. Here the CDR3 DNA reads TGCAGTGCTAGTGGACAGGGGGCCTACGAGCAGTACTTC.

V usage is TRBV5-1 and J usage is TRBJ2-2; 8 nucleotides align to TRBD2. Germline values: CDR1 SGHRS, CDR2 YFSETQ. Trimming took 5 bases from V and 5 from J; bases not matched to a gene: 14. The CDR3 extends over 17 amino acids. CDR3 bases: TGCGCCAGCAGTCCCCCGGGACTAGTATCGGGAACCGGGGAGCTGTTTTTT. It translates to CASSPPGLVSGTGELFF. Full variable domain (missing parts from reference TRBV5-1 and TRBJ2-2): KAGVTQTPRYLIKTRGQQVTLSCSPISGHRSVSWYQQTPGQGLQFLFEYFSETQRNKGNFPGRFSGRQFSNSRSEMNVSTLELGDSALYLCASSPPGLVSGTGELFFGEGSRLTVL.

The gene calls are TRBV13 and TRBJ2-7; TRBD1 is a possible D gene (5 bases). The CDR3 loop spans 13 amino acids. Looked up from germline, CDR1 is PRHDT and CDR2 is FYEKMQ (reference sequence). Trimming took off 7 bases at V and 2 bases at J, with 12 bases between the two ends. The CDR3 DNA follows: TGTGCCAGCACCCTACAGGATACCTACGAGCAGTACTTC. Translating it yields CASTLQDTYEQYF.

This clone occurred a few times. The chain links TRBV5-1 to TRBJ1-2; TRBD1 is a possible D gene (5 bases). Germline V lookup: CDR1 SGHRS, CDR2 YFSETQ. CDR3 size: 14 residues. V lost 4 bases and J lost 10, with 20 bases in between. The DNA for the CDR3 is TGCGCCAGCAGCACACAGGCAACCGCAAACGACTACACCTTC. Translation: CASSTQATANDYTF.

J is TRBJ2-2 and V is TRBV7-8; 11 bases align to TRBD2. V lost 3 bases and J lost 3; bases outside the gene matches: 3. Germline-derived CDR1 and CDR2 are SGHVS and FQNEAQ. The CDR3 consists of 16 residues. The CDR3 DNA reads TGTGCCAGCAGCTTCACTAGCGGGAGTTACACCGGGGAGCTGTTTTTT. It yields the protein CASSFTSGSYTGELFF. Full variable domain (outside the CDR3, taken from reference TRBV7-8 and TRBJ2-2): GAGVSQSPRYKVAKRGQDVALRCDPISGHVSLFWYQQALGQGPEFLTYFQNEAQLDKSGLPSDRFFAERPEGSVSTLKIQRTQQEDSAVYLCASSFTSGSYTGELFFGEGSRLTVL.

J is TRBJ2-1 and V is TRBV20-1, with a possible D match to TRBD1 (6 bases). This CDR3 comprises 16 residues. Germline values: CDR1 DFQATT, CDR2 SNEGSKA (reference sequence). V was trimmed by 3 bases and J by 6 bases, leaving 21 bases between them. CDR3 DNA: TGCAGTGCTAGTACAGGGTACTCGATTACGGCCAATGAGCAGTTCTTC. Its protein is CSASTGYSITANEQFF.

The CDR3 sequence is CASSYGMGALYNEQFF. The CDR3 coding sequence is TGTGCCAGCAGTTACGGCATGGGGGCCCTTTACAATGAGCAGTTCTTC. This chain uses TRBV6-5 with TRBJ2-1; D may be TRBD1 (6 bases). Germline assignment: CDR1 MNHEY and CDR2 SVGAGI. Trimming pared 2 bases from V and 4 bases from J, leaving 15 bases between. The CDR3 runs to 16 residues.

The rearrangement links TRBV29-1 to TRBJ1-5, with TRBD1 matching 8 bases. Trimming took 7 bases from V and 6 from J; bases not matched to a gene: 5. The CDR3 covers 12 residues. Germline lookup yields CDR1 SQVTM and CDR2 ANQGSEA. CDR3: CSAGDRSQPQHF. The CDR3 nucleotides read TGCAGCGCTGGGGACAGGAGTCAGCCCCAGCATTTT.